The clone carrying this TCR beta chain was found many times. No antigen is known for it. The data stem from a study of post-analysis software for immune sequencing data. Overall study: Both relapsing-remitting and secondary progressive multiple sclerosis featured among the disease courses, as did progressive-relapsing multiple sclerosis. Study observations and caveats: When compared against controls, multiple sclerosis patients showed significantly lower normalized Chao1 diversity. About 5 TRBV segments (TRBV5-6, TRBV5-1 and TRBV20-1 among them) occurred more frequently in patients than in controls.

Tagging with unique molecular identifiers was a feature of the TCR beta cDNA libraries. From the PCR reads, TCRdb called clonotypes with MiXCR, one entry per CDR3 protein. The sample has about 800,000 distinct CDR3 sequences, approximately 30% seen once. Trimming cost V 1 base and J 1 base, with 7 bases left between them. This CDR3 comprises 14 residues. CDR1 LGHNA and CDR2 YNFKEQ come from the germline V gene. The chain joins TRBV4-2 to TRBJ2-5; D is uncertain. The clonotype comes from a girl between 5 and 17 years old with multiple sclerosis. Sequencing was carried out using blood. CDR3 region: CASSQATRQETQYF. CDR3 coding DNA: TGTGCCAGCAGCCAAGCAACCCGCCAAGAGACCCAGTACTTC.